The clone carrying this T cell receptor beta chain was seen repeatedly, ten times or more. The V end lost 2 bases, the J end lost 8 bases, and 16 bases lay between the germline ends. CDR1 is SGHAT and CDR2 is FQNNGV in the germline V gene. The CDR3 has 15 residues. The data stem from a study of T cells in Graves' hyperthyroidism and ophthalmopathy. TCR beta CDR3 region amplification was performed from RNA transcripts. During a first-round RT-PCR of the TCR CDR3, the HTBI primer set was used. A single record per CDR3 protein comes from TCRdb applying MiXCR to the multiplex PCR reads. The repertoire holds under 350,000 distinct CDR3 sequences, about 21% seen once, with around half in the top ten. Disease duration under 2 months; hyperthyroidism patients were aged 18 to 65.

The TCR originated in a woman between 45 and 60 years old with Graves' hyperthyroidism. The sequencing input was blood. This chain uses TRBV11-2 with TRBJ1-3; D unclear. CDR3 residues: CASSLTVGRGDTIYF. DNA of the CDR3: TGTGCCAGCAGCTTAACCGTCGGTCGTGGTGACACCATATATTTT.